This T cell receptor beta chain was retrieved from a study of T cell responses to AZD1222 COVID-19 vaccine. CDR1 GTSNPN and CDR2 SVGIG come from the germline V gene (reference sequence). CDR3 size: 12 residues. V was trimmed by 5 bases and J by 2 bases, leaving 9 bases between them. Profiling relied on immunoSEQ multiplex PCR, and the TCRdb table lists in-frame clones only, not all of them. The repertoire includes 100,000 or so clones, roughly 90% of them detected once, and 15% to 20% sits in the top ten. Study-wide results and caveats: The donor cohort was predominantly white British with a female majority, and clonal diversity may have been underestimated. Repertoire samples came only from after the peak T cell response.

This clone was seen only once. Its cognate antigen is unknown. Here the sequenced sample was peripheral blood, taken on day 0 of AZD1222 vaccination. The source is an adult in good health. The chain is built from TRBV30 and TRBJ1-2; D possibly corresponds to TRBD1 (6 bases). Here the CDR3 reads CAWGTGNYGYTF. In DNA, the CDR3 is TGTGCCTGGGGCACAGGGAACTATGGCTACACCTTC.